Below are 2 T cell receptor beta chains sequenced from a single sample in a study of blood T cell repertoires in COVID-19 (dated by TCRdb to about 2020). Libraries came from the immunoSEQ multiplex PCR assay. Drawn from immuneACCESS, this table holds only the in-frame rearrangements with V and J called that TCRdb kept. Clones are partly lost; checked studies trace under half to an unresolved V gene and leave the rest unexplained. Here the sample has about 300,000 clones; just over 85% occur a single time. About 4.2% of the sample rests with the top ten. Sequencing was done on a sample of PBMCs or T cells enriched from blood (not recorded which). The source of these receptors is a man aged 25 to 40 who had recovered from COVID-19.

DNA of the CDR3: TGTGCCAGCAGCAAAAACGGGGGGGCGAACACCGGGGAGCTGTTTTTT. Amino acids: CASSKNGGANTGELFF. This chain connects TRBV21-1 to TRBJ2-2; the table assigns TRBD2, which was not confirmed against the DNA. TRBV21-1 is noted as a pseudogene. The CDR3 runs to 16 residues.

V usage is TRBV5-1 and J usage is TRBJ2-5; 7 nucleotides agree with TRBD1. The V and J ends lost 5 bases and 2 bases, in that order; junction bases with no gene match: 9. Germline V gene sequence: CDR1 SGHRS, CDR2 YFSETQ. This CDR3 has 15 residues. CDR3 in DNA: TGCGCCAGCAGAAAGACAGGGATTGTACAAGAGACCCAGTACTTC. Encoded protein: CASRKTGIVQETQYF.